Below are 26 T cell receptor beta chains sequenced from a single sample in a study of blood T cell repertoires in COVID-19. Only in-frame clones appear in the TCRdb table, and some are missing; sequencing was by immunoSEQ multiplex PCR. The sample has around 140,000 clones, 80% to 90% seen once. Material for sequencing was peripheral blood. The receptors were gathered from a woman aged 45-65 years with acute or convalescent COVID-19.

The chain employs TRBV5-5 and TRBJ1-1; 10 bases fit TRBD1. The CDR3 is made up of 14 amino acids. The V gene end was trimmed by 0 bases and the J gene end by 6 bases; junction bases not matched to a gene: 2. Germline V gene sequence: CDR1 SGHKS, CDR2 YYEKEE (reference sequence). CDR3 in DNA: TGTGCCAGCAGCTTGGGTGGACAGGGGGCTGAAGCTTTCTTT. It specifies CASSLGGQGAEAFF.

This chain connects TRBV9 to TRBJ2-3, with 9 bases identical to TRBD2. The V gene end was trimmed by 3 bases and the J gene end by 4 bases; junction bases not matched to a gene: 6. Looked up from germline, CDR1 is SGDLS and CDR2 is YYNGEE. This CDR3 has 15 residues. CDR3 bases: TGTGCCAGCAGCGAGGGTGCGGGAGGGTCAGATACGCAGTATTTT. This codes for CASSEGAGGSDTQYF.

The V call is TRBV10-1, the J call TRBJ2-3; no clear D. Germline-derived CDR1 and CDR2 are WNHNN and SYGVQD (reference sequence). The CDR3 sequence is 12 residues long. Trimming removed 4 bases from V and 2 bases from J, with 4 bases in between. CDR3 protein: CASSGPTDTQYF. The CDR3 region has the DNA TGCGCCAGCAGTGGGCCCACAGATACGCAGTATTTT.

This rearrangement joins TRBV6-5 to TRBJ1-3; tentative D call: TRBD1 (6 bases). The V gene's germline CDR1 is MNHEY and CDR2 SVGAGI. This CDR3 spans 13 amino acids. With 6 bases removed from V and 5 bases from J, the gap between germline ends came to 11 bases. The CDR3, as DNA: TGTGCCAGCAGGGGGGCCCAAAGAAACACCATATATTTT. It translates to CASRGAQRNTIYF.

CDR3 nucleotide sequence: TGTGCCAGCAGTTTATCAGGGGGCGTCTATGGCTACACCTTC. This sequence encodes CASSLSGGVYGYTF. The genes are TRBV27 and TRBJ1-2; TRBD1 aligns across 7 bases. The CDR3 is 14 amino acids. After removal of 0 bases from V and 4 bases from J, the junction contained 2 bases not matched to a gene. The germline CDR1 and CDR2 sequences are MNHEY and SMNVEV (reference sequence).

The chain employs TRBV28 and TRBJ1-1; D is possibly TRBD1 (5 bases). The CDR3 loop spans 14 amino acids. Trimming cost V 5 bases and J 3 bases, with 13 bases left between them. CDR1 is MDHEN and CDR2 is SYDVKM in the germline V gene. CDR3 coding DNA: TGTGCCAGCAGTGGGGGGGGGAGTGACACTGAAGCTTTCTTT. Amino acid sequence: CASSGGGSDTEAFF.

This clone was counted a single time. This chain links TRBV25-1 with TRBJ2-3; 7 bases are shared with TRBD2. Unmatched junction bases numbered 14, after V lost 7 bases and J lost 4 bases. The germline V gene encodes CDR1 MGHDK and CDR2 SYGVNS. This CDR3 has 16 residues. CDR3: CASTGSREGNADTQYF. For the CDR3, the DNA is TGTGCCAGCACAGGGTCCAGGGAGGGAAATGCAGATACGCAGTATTTT.

Of note for this clone: The sample carries other DNA sequences with the same CDR3. The chain uses TRBV10-3 and TRBJ1-5; 10 bases align to TRBD1. The CDR3 consists of 16 residues. V lost 0 bases to trimming and J lost 1 base; unmatched junction nucleotides: 0. Germline V gene sequence: CDR1 ENHRY, CDR2 SYGVKD. The CDR3 region is CAISESGQGSNQPQHF. DNA for the CDR3: TGTGCCATCAGTGAGTCGGGACAGGGGAGCAATCAGCCCCAGCATTTT.

This chain joins TRBV13 and TRBJ2-7, with 8 bases lining up with TRBD1. This CDR3 comprises 13 residues. Germline V gives CDR1 PRHDT, CDR2 FYEKMQ (reference sequence). With V trimmed by 5 bases and J by 6 bases, 6 bases remained unmatched. CDR3 nucleotides: TGTGCCAGCAGCGGACAGGGTGGCCCCGAGCAGTACTTC. This codes for CASSGQGGPEQYF.

The V gene is TRBV18, the J gene TRBJ1-3; D unresolved. Germline CDR1 KGHSH, CDR2 LQKENI. CDR3 length equals 17 residues. Trimming took 0 bases from V and 0 from J, leaving 12 bases between them. DNA of the CDR3: TGTGCCAGCTCACCACCCTTGGCAGGCAACTCTGGAAACACCATATATTTT. This encodes CASSPPLAGNSGNTIYF.

This clone was detected once. The rearrangement links TRBV9 to TRBJ1-2; D remains unclear. CDR3 length: 11 residues. The ends were cut back, 4 bases at V and 7 bases at J, with 8 bases in the middle. Germline values: CDR1 SGDLS, CDR2 YYNGEE. The chain's CDR3 is CASSSGGGYTF. The CDR3 DNA is TGTGCCAGCAGCTCAGGAGGTGGCTACACCTTC.

This sequence joins TRBV10-3 and TRBJ1-2; D uncertain. The CDR3 has 14 amino acids. V lost 4 bases, J lost 4 bases, and 13 bases lay in between. Germline lookup yields CDR1 ENHRY and CDR2 SYGVKD. The DNA for the CDR3 is TGTGCCATCAGTGCCGACGGACTGAGCTATGGCTACACCTTC. Its protein is CAISADGLSYGYTF.

This rearrangement joins TRBV27 to TRBJ2-3, with D unclear. V was clipped by 5 bases and J by 2 bases, with 14 bases between them. CDR1 MNHEY and CDR2 SMNVEV come from the germline V gene (reference sequence). The CDR3 contains 15 residues. This CDR3 reads CASSPDGADTDTQYF. In DNA form, the CDR3 reads TGTGCCAGCAGTCCTGACGGAGCCGACACAGATACGCAGTATTTT.

The V call is TRBV6-1, the J call TRBJ2-1; 8 nucleotides agree with TRBD1. The CDR3 has 15 amino acids. Germline values: CDR1 MNHNS, CDR2 SASEGT. Losses at the gene ends were 5 bases for V and 8 bases for J; bases not matched to a gene: 11. CDR3 DNA sequence: TGTGCCAGCAGTTCCGCGGGACAGGTCAGCGATGAGCAGTTCTTC. It encodes CASSSAGQVSDEQFF.

This clone came up once. The V gene is TRBV7-9, the J gene TRBJ2-2; D remains ambiguous. Per the germline V gene, CDR1 is SEHNR and CDR2 is FQNEAQ (reference sequence). Trimming cost V 5 bases and J 1 base, with 5 bases left between them. The CDR3 spans 13 residues. CDR3 DNA: TGTGCCAGCAGCCTAAGGAACACCGGGGAGCTGTTTTTT. It yields the protein CASSLRNTGELFF.

The rearrangement uses TRBV19 and TRBJ1-5; 7 nucleotides align to TRBD1. V lost 10 bases to trimming and J lost 5 bases; unmatched junction nucleotides: 17. From germline, CDR1 is LNHDA and CDR2 SQIVND (reference sequence). The CDR3 is 16 amino acids. CDR3 nucleotide sequence: TGTGCCACTAATGGCTGGGGACAGACCGTCGATCAGCCCCAGCATTTT. Residues: CATNGWGQTVDQPQHF.

V usage is TRBV29-1 and J usage is TRBJ1-4, with 10 bases that match TRBD1. Germline CDR1 SQVTM, CDR2 ANQGSEA. The CDR3 spans 16 residues. V lost 0 bases and J lost 7; bases outside the gene matches: 8. This CDR3 is CSVEDWGDRGTEKLFF. The CDR3 nucleotides read TGCAGCGTTGAAGATTGGGGGGACAGGGGTACTGAAAAACTGTTTTTT.

The chain combines TRBV5-6 with TRBJ1-5; D unclear. The V gene's germline CDR1 is SGHDT and CDR2 YYEEEE. V lost 3 bases, J lost 5 bases, and 9 bases lay in between. This CDR3 has 13 residues. The CDR3 DNA follows: TGTGCCAGCAGCTACGGCGGTTATCAGCCCCAGCATTTT. Its translation is CASSYGGYQPQHF.

The chain carries TRBV27 and TRBJ1-4; 9 nucleotides match TRBD1. Germline CDR1 and CDR2: MNHEY and SMNVEV (reference sequence). The junction had 1 base not matched to a gene; V was cut back by 8 bases and J by 0 bases. CDR3 length: 14 residues. Here the CDR3 reads CASGDRATNEKLFF. The CDR3 DNA is TGTGCCAGCGGGGACAGGGCAACTAATGAAAAACTGTTTTTT.

The gene calls are TRBV3-1 (or the pseudogene TRBV3-2) and TRBJ1-6, with a weak D call TRBD1 (5 bases). Germline CDR1 reads LGHDT; CDR2 reads YNNKEL (reference sequence). The CDR3 length is 16 residues. The ends were cut back, 3 bases at V and 9 bases at J, with 18 bases in the middle. Here the CDR3 DNA reads TGTGCCAGCAGCCAGTGGGACCTTCCGGGGGGTTCACCCCTCCACTTT. It encodes CASSQWDLPGGSPLHF.

This clone has just a few counts. J is TRBJ1-2 and V is TRBV12-3 or TRBV12-4; 9 positions match TRBD1. The length of the CDR3 is 13 residues. The V gene end was trimmed by 6 bases and the J gene end by 3 bases; junction bases not matched to a gene: 2. The CDR3 loop reads CASRRTGDYGYTF. CDR3 sequence (DNA): TGTGCCAGCAGACGGACAGGGGACTATGGCTACACCTTC.

This rearrangement joins TRBV30 to TRBJ2-1; a weak D match, TRBD2 (6 bases). The CDR3 is 11 amino acids. Germline CDR1 reads GTSNPN; CDR2 reads SVGIG (reference sequence). Trimming took 4 bases from V and 6 from J, leaving 7 bases between them. The CDR3 loop is CAWTRGNEQFF. CDR3 sequence (DNA): TGTGCCTGGACGCGGGGCAATGAGCAGTTCTTC. The full variable domain, completed using reference TRBV30 and TRBJ2-1, is SQTIHQWPATLVQPVGSPLSLECTVEGTSNPNLYWYRQAAGRGLQLLFYSVGIGQISSEVPQNLSASRPQDRQFILSSKKLLLSDSGFYLCAWTRGNEQFFGPGTRLTVL.

The chain is built from TRBV5-6 and TRBJ2-7, with D unclear. The CDR3 length is 13 residues. V dropped 1 base and J dropped 5 bases, with 10 bases sitting between them. Germline CDR1 is SGHDT and CDR2 is YYEEEE. CDR3 region: CASSLWAIHEQYF. Written as DNA, the CDR3 is TGTGCCAGCAGCTTGTGGGCTATCCACGAGCAGTACTTC.

J is TRBJ2-5 and V is TRBV9; weak D call: TRBD1 (6 bases). CDR1 and CDR2 (germline): SGDLS, YYNGEE. V lost 4 bases and J 5 bases, leaving 15 bases between the germline ends. The CDR3 covers 14 residues. DNA of the CDR3: TGTGCCAGCAGCCCACAGGGAAGGGGCGAGACCCAGTACTTC. This gives the protein CASSPQGRGETQYF.

The V gene is TRBV9, the J gene TRBJ2-2; 7 positions agree with TRBD2. Germline values: CDR1 SGDLS, CDR2 YYNGEE. The V and J ends lost 0 bases and 6 bases, in that order; junction bases with no gene match: 2. The CDR3 length is 14 residues. CDR3: CASSVVAGAGELFF. The DNA for the CDR3 is TGTGCCAGCAGCGTAGTGGCGGGAGCCGGGGAGCTGTTTTTT. Using reference TRBV9 and TRBJ2-2 for the parts outside the CDR3, the full variable domain is DSGVTQTPKHLITATGQRVTLRCSPRSGDLSVYWYQQSLDQGLQFLIQYYNGEERAKGNILERFSAQQFPDLHSELNLSSLELGDSALYFCASSVVAGAGELFFGEGSRLTVL.

The chain has TRBV29-1 and TRBJ1-1; 7 positions agree with TRBD1. From germline, CDR1 is SQVTM and CDR2 ANQGSEA. The CDR3 runs to 13 residues. V dropped 7 bases and J dropped 5; count of bases not matched to a gene: 10. This chain's CDR3 is CSAAGQRGTEAFF. DNA for the CDR3: TGCAGCGCTGCGGGACAGCGGGGGACTGAAGCTTTCTTT. Looking up the rest from reference TRBV29-1 and TRBJ1-1 gives the full variable domain: SAVISQKPSRDICQRGTSLTIQCQVDSQVTMMFWYRQQPGQSLTLIATANQGSEATYESGFVIDKFPISRPNLTFSTLTVSNMSPEDSSIYLCSAAGQRGTEAFFGQGTRLTVV.